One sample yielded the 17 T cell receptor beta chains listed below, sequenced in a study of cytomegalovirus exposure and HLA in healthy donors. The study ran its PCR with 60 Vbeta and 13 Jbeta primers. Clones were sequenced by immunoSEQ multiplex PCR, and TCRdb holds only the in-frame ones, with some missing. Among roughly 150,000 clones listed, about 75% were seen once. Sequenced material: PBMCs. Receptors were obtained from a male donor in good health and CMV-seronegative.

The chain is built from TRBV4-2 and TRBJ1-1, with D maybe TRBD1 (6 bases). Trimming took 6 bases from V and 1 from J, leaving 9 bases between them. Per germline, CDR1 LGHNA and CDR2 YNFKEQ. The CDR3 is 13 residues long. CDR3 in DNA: TGTGCCAGCAGGCAACAGGGGAACACTGAAGCTTTCTTT. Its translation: CASRQQGNTEAFF.

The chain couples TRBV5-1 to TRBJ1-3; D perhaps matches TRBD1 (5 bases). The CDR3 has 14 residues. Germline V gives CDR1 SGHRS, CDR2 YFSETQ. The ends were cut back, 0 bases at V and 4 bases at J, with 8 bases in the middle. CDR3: CASSLAPGGNTIYF. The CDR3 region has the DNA TGCGCCAGCAGCTTGGCCCCAGGGGGAAACACCATATATTTT.

The CDR3 region has the DNA TGCAGCGTTCGGACAGGGGCGAACACTGAAGCTTTCTTT. Residues: CSVRTGANTEAFF. The genes are TRBV29-1 and TRBJ1-1; 9 nucleotides line up with TRBD1. J lost 1 base, V lost 5 bases, and 2 bases had no gene match. CDR1 SQVTM and CDR2 ANQGSEA come from the germline V gene. This CDR3 has 13 residues.

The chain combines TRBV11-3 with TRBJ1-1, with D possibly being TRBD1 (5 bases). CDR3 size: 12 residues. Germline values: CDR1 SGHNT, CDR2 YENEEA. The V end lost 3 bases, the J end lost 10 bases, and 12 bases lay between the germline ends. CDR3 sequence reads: CASSFVTDLAFF. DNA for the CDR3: TGTGCCAGCAGCTTTGTGACAGATTTAGCTTTCTTT.

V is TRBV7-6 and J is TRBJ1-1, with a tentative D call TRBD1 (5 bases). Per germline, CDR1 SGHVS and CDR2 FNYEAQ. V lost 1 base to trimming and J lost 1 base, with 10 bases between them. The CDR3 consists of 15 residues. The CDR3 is CASSLVPGKNTEAFF. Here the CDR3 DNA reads TGTGCCAGCAGCTTAGTCCCAGGGAAGAACACTGAAGCTTTCTTT.

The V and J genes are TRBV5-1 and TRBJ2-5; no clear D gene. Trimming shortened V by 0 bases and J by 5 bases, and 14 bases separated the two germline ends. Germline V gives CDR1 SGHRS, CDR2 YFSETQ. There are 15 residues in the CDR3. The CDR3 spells CASSLASSSIETQYF. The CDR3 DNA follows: TGCGCCAGCAGCTTGGCAAGTAGCAGCATCGAGACCCAGTACTTC.

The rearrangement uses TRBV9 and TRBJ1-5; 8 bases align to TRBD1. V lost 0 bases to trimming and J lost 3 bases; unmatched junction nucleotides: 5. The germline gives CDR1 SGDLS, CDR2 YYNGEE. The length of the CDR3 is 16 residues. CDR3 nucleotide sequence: TGTGCCAGCAGCGTAGGGGCAGGGGGCGTCAATCAGCCCCAGCATTTT. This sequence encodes CASSVGAGGVNQPQHF. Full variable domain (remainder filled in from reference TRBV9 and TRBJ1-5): DSGVTQTPKHLITATGQRVTLRCSPRSGDLSVYWYQQSLDQGLQFLIQYYNGEERAKGNILERFSAQQFPDLHSELNLSSLELGDSALYFCASSVGAGGVNQPQHFGDGTRLSIL.

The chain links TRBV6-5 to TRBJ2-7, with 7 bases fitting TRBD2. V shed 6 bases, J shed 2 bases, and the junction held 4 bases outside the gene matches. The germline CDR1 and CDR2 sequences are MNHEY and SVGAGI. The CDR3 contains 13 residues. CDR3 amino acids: CASRAGLAYEQYF. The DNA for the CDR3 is TGTGCCAGCAGAGCCGGACTAGCCTACGAGCAGTACTTC.

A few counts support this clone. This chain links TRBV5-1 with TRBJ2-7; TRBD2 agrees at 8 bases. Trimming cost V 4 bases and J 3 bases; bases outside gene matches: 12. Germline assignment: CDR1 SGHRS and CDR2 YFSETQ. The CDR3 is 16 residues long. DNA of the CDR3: TGCGCCAGCAGCCTAACTGGCTCGGGAGGGAACTACGAGCAGTACTTC. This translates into CASSLTGSGGNYEQYF.

The CDR3 DNA reads as TGTGCCAGCTGCGGCAGGACAGGGACCTACGAGCAGTACTTC. Its protein product is CASCGRTGTYEQYF. The chain joins TRBV2 to TRBJ2-7, with 8 bases matching TRBD1. Germline CDR1 SNHLY, CDR2 FYNNEI. The CDR3 consists of 14 residues. The V gene end was trimmed by 8 bases and the J gene end by 2 bases; junction bases not matched to a gene: 8.

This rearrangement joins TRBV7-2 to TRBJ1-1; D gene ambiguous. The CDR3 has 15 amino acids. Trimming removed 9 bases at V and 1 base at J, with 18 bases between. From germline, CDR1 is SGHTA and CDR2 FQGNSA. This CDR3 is CARSDPRGPNTEAFF. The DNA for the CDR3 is TGTGCCAGATCAGATCCACGCGGCCCGAACACTGAAGCTTTCTTT. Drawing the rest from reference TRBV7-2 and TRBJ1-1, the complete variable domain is GAGVSQSPSNKVTEKGKDVELRCDPISGHTALYWYRQSLGQGLEFLIYFQGNSAPDKSGLPSDRFSAERTGGSVSTLTIQRTQQEDSAVYLCARSDPRGPNTEAFFGQGTRLTVV.

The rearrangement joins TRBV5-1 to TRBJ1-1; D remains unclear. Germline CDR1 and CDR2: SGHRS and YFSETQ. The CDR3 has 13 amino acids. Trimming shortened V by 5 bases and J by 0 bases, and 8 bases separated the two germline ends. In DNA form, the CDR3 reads TGCGCCAGCAGTCAGGCCATGAACACTGAAGCTTTCTTT. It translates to CASSQAMNTEAFF.

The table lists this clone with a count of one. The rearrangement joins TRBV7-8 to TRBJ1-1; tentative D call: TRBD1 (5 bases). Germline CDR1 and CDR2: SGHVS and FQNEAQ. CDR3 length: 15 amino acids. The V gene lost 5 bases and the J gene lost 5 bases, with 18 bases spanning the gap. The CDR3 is CASSPDLGPETEAFF. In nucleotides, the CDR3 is TGTGCCAGCAGCCCCGATCTGGGGCCAGAGACTGAAGCTTTCTTT.

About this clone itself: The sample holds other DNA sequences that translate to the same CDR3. In DNA form, the CDR3 reads TGTGCCAGCAGCCTGGCTAGGGGGGGAAGAACTGAAGCTTTCTTT. Translating gives CASSLARGGRTEAFF. This chain links TRBV6-5 with TRBJ1-1; maybe TRBD1 (6 bases). Per germline, CDR1 MNHEY and CDR2 SVGAGI. This CDR3 contains 15 residues. Trimming took off 6 bases at V and 5 bases at J, with 19 bases between the two ends.

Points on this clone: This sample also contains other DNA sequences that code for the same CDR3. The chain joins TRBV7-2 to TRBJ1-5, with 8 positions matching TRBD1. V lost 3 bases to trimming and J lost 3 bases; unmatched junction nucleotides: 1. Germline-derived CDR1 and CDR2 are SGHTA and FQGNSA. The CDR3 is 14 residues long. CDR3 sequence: CASSLDRVNQPQHF. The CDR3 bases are TGTGCCAGCAGCTTGGACAGGGTCAATCAGCCCCAGCATTTT. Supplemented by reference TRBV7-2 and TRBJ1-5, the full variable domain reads GAGVSQSPSNKVTEKGKDVELRCDPISGHTALYWYRQSLGQGLEFLIYFQGNSAPDKSGLPSDRFSAERTGGSVSTLTIQRTQQEDSAVYLCASSLDRVNQPQHFGDGTRLSIL.

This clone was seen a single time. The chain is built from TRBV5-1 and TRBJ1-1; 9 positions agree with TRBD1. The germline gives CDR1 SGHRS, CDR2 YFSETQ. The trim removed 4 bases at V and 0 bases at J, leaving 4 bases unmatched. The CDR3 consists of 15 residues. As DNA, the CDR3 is TGCGCCAGCAGCAACAGGACAGGGGTGAACACTGAAGCTTTCTTT. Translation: CASSNRTGVNTEAFF.

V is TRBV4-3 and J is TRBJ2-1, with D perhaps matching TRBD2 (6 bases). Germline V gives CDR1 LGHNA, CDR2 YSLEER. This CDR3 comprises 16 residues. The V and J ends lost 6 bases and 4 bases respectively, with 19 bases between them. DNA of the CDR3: TGCGCCAGCAGACTCACCGGGACTCTCCTTTACAATGAGCAGTTCTTC. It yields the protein CASRLTGTLLYNEQFF.